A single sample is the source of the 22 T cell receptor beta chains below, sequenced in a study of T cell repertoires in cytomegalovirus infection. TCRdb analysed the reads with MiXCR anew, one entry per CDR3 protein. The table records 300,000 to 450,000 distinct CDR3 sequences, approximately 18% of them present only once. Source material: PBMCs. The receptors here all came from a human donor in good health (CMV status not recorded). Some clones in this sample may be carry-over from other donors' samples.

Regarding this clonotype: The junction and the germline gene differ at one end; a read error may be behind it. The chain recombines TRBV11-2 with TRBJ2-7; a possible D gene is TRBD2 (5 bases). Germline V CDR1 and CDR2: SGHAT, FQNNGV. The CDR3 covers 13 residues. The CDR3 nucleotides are TGTGCCACCAGCTTTGCCGGGGCCTACGAGCAGTACTTC. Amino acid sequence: CATSFAGAYEQYF. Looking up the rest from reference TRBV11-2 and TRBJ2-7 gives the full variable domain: EAGVAQSPRYKIIEKRQSVAFWCNPISGHATLYWYQQILGQGPKLLIQFQNNGVVDDSQLPKDRFSAERLKGVDSTLKIQPAKLEDSAVYLCATSFAGAYEQYFGPGTRLTVT.

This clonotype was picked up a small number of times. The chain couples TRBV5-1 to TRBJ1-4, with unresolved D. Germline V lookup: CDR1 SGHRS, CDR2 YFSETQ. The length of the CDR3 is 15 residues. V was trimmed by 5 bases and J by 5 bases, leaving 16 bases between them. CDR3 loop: CASSLAPGINEKLFF. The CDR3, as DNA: TGCGCCAGCAGTCTTGCTCCGGGAATAAATGAAAAACTGTTTTTT. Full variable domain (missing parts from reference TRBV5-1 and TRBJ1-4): KAGVTQTPRYLIKTRGQQVTLSCSPISGHRSVSWYQQTPGQGLQFLFEYFSETQRNKGNFPGRFSGRQFSNSRSEMNVSTLELGDSALYLCASSLAPGINEKLFFGSGTQLSVL.

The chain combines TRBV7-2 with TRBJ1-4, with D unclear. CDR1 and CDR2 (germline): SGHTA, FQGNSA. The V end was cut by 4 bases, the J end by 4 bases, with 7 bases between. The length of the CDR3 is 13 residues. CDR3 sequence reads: CASSWEYNEKLFF. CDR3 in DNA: TGTGCCAGCAGCTGGGAATATAATGAAAAACTGTTTTTT.

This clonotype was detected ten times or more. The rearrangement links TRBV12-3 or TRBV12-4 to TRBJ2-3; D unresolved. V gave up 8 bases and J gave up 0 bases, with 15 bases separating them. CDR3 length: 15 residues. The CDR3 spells CASSPRRSSTDTQYF. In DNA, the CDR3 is TGTGCCAGCTCACCGAGGCGGTCTAGCACAGATACGCAGTATTTT.

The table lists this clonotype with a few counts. The CDR3 is CASKKVLNGYTF. The CDR3 DNA sequence: TGTGCCAGCAAGAAGGTATTAAACGGCTACACCTTC. V is TRBV2 and J is TRBJ1-2, with D hard to call. This CDR3 contains 12 residues. V lost 7 bases to trimming and J lost 8 bases, with 14 bases between them. Per the germline V gene, CDR1 is SNHLY and CDR2 is FYNNEI.

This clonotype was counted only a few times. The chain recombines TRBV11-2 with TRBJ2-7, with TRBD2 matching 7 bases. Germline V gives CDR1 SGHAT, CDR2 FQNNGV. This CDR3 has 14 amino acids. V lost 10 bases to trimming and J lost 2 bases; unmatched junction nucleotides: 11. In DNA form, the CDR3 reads TGTGCCACCGCCGGGCCAGCGGGACCCTACGAGCAGTACTTC. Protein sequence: CATAGPAGPYEQYF.

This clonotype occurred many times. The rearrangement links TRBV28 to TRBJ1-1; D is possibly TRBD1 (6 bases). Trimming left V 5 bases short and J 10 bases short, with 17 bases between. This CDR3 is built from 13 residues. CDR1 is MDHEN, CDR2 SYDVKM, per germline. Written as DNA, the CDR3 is TGTGCCAGCAGTCCTCGACAGGTTTTTGGAGCTTTCTTT. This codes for CASSPRQVFGAFF.

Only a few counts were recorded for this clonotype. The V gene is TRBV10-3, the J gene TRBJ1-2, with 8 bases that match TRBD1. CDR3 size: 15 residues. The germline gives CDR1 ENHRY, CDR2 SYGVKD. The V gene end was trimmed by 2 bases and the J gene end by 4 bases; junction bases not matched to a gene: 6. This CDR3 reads CAISEGLQGAYGYTF. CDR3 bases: TGTGCCATCAGTGAGGGCCTCCAGGGGGCCTATGGCTACACCTTC.

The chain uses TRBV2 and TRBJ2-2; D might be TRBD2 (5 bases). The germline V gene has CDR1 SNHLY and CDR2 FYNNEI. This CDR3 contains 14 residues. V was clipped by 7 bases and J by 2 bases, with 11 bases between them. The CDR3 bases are TGTGCCAGCACCGGCGGGCCAAACACCGGGGAGCTGTTTTTT. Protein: CASTGGPNTGELFF.

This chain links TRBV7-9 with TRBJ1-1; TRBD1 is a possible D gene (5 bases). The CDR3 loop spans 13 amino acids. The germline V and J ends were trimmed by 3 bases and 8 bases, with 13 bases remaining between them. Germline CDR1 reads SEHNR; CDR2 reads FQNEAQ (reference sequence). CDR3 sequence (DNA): TGTGCCAGCAGCTTGGGGGGACTGGCAGAAGCTTTCTTT. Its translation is CASSLGGLAEAFF.

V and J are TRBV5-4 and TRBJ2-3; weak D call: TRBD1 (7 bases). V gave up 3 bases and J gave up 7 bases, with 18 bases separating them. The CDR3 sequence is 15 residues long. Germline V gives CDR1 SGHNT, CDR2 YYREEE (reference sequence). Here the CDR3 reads CASSSGGTRGNTQYF. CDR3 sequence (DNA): TGTGCCAGCAGCTCAGGGGGGACAAGAGGAAATACGCAGTATTTT.

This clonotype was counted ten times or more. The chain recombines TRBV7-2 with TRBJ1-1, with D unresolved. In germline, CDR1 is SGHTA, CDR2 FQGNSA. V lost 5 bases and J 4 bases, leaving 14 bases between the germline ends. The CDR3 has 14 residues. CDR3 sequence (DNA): TGTGCCAGCAGCCTGGCAAGGAGCTCCACTGAAGCTTTCTTT. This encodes CASSLARSSTEAFF.

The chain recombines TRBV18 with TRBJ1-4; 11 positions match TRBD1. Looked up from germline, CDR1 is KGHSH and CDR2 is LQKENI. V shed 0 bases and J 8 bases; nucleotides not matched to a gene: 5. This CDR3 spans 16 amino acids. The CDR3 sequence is CASSPPTGTGGEKLFF. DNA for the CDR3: TGTGCCAGCTCACCACCAACCGGGACAGGGGGAGAAAAACTGTTTTTT.

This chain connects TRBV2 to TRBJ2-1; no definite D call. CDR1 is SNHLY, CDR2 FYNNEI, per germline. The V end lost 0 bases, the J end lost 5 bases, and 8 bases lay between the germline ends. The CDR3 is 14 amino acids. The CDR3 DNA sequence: TGTGCCAGCAGTGAAGCGGGTCGCCACAATGAGCAGTTCTTC. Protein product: CASSEAGRHNEQFF.

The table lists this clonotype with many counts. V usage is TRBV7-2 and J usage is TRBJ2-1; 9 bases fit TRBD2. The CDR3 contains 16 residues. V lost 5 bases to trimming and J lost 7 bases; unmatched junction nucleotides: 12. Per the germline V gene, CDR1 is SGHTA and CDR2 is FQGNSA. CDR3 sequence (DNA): TGTGCCAGCAGCCCGTTCGCTAGCGGGATACATAATGAGCAGTTCTTC. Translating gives CASSPFASGIHNEQFF.

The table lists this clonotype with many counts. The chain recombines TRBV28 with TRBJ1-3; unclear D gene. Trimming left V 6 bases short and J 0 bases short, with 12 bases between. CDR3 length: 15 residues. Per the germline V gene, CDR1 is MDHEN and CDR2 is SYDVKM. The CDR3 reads CASRTGRLSGNTIYF. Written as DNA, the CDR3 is TGTGCCAGCAGAACTGGACGGCTCTCTGGAAACACCATATATTTT.

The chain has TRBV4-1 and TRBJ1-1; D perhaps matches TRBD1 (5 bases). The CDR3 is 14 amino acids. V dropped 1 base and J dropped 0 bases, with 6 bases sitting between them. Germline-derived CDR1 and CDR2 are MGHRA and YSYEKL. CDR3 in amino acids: CASSQVGVNTEAFF. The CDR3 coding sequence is TGCGCCAGCAGCCAAGTGGGGGTGAACACTGAAGCTTTCTTT.

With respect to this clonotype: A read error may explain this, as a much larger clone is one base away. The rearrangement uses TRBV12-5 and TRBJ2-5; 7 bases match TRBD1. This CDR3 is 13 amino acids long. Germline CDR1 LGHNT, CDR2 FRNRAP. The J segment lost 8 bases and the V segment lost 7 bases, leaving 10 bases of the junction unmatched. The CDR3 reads CASASRGTDTQYF. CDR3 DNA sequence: TGTGCTAGTGCAAGCAGGGGGACAGATACCCAGTACTTC.

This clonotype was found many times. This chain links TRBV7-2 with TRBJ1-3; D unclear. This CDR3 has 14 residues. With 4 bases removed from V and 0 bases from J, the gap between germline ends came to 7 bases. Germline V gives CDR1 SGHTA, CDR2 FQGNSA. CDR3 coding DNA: TGTGCCAGCAGCTCACAGAGCTCTGGAAACACCATATATTTT. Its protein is CASSSQSSGNTIYF. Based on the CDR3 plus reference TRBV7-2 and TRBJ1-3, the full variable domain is GAGVSQSPSNKVTEKGKDVELRCDPISGHTALYWYRQSLGQGLEFLIYFQGNSAPDKSGLPSDRFSAERTGGSVSTLTIQRTQQEDSAVYLCASSSQSSGNTIYFGEGSWLTVV.

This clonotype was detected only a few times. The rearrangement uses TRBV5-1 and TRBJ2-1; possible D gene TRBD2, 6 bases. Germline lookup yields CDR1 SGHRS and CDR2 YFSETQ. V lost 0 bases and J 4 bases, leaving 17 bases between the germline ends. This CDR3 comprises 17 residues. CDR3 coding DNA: TGCGCCAGCAGCTTGGAGGAACCGGGACTGCCTTACAATGAGCAGTTCTTC. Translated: CASSLEEPGLPYNEQFF.

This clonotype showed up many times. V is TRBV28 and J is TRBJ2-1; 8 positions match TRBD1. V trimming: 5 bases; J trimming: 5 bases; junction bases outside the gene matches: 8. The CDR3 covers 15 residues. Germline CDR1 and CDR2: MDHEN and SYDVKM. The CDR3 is CASSRQGYLDNEQFF. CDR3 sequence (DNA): TGTGCCAGCAGTCGACAGGGGTATTTGGACAATGAGCAGTTCTTC.

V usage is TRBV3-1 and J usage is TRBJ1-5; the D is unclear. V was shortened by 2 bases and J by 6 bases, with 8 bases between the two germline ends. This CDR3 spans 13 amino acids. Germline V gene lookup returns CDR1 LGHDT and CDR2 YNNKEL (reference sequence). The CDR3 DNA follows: TGTGCCAGCAGCCAATCCCGATTTCAGCCCCAGCATTTT. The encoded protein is CASSQSRFQPQHF.